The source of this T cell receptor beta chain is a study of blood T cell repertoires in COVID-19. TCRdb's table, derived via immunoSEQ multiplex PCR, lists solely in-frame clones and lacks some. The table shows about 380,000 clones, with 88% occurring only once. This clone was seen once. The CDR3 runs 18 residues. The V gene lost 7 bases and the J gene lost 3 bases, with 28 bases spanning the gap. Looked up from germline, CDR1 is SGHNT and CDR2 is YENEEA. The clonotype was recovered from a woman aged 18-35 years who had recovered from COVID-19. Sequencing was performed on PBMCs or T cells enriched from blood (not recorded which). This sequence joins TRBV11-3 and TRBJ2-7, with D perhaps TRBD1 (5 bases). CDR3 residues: CASTKNRFPQGGNYEQYF. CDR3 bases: TGTGCCAGCACGAAGAATCGTTTTCCCCAGGGTGGAAACTACGAGCAGTACTTC.